These 2 T cell receptor beta chains share one sample of origin, sequenced in a study of blood T cell repertoires in COVID-19. Some clones are missing from TCRdb's copy, which holds only in-frame ones; the method was immunoSEQ multiplex PCR. The sample holds about 190,000 clones; 84% are singletons and the top ten take about 5.1%. The specimen sequenced was peripheral blood. These receptor sequences come from a woman in her sixties or seventies with active or convalescent COVID-19.

The chain carries TRBV3-1 (or the pseudogene TRBV3-2) and TRBJ2-1; 14 bases fit TRBD2. The CDR3 length is 17 residues. V lost 4 bases, J lost 9 bases, and 11 bases stayed unmatched. CDR1 and CDR2 (germline): LGHDT, YNNKEL (reference sequence). The CDR3 sequence is CASSRHRLAGGRGEQFF. CDR3 bases: TGTGCCAGCAGCCGTCACAGACTAGCGGGAGGGCGTGGTGAGCAGTTCTTC.

The chain employs TRBV7-9 and TRBJ1-2; D may be TRBD1 (6 bases). V shed 2 bases and J shed 2 bases, with 9 bases lying between them. This CDR3 has 14 amino acids. The V gene's germline CDR1 is SEHNR and CDR2 FQNEAQ (reference sequence). In nucleotides, the CDR3 is TGTGCCAGCAGCTTATGGGACATAAACTATGGCTACACCTTC. Its translation: CASSLWDINYGYTF.